This TCR beta chain was recorded in a study of blood T cell repertoires in COVID-19. Whole-study context: Nucleic acid was either cDNA or gDNA, and it came from T cells, B-cell-depleted T cells, or PBMCs.

The study assigned cohorts using participant-reported clinical history. The CDR3 spans 16 residues. Trimming removed 0 bases from V and 3 bases from J, with 12 bases in between. As processed by the authors: From reference gene primer amplification, estimates of nucleated cell counts were derived. The table came from immunoSEQ multiplex PCR; TCRdb's copy has only in-frame clones and leaves some out. V and J calls and clone size follow that table, whereas D and trimming were derived from the DNA. The table includes roughly 180,000 clones, 75% to 90% detected once. The J gene is TRBJ1-5, the V gene TRBV23-1; D is possibly TRBD1 (6 bases). TRBV23-1 is recorded as an ORF, its role being uncertain. This clonotype was sampled from a woman aged 50 to 60 who had recovered from COVID-19. The sequenced sample was PBMCs or T cells enriched from blood (not recorded which). The CDR3 is CASSQSGGANNQPQHF. DNA of the CDR3: TGCGCCAGCAGTCAATCGGGGGGGGCTAACAATCAGCCCCAGCATTTT.